These 2 T cell receptor beta chains were all obtained from the same sample, sequenced in a study of sequential checkpoint blockade in melanoma. The treatment: randomized to nivolumab then ipilimumab (arm A) or the reverse (arm B). TCRdb's copy holds only in-frame clones and misses some; the assay was immunoSEQ multiplex PCR. The table shows under 9,500 clones, with roughly three fifths occurring only once. The sample was CD8+ T cells sorted from blood (inferred from file names), taken from a patient given nivolumab and ipilimumab in sequence. These receptor sequences come from a human donor with melanoma.

This chain links TRBV7-9 with TRBJ2-7; D is uncertain. The ends were cut back, 3 bases at V and 4 bases at J, with 4 bases in the middle. The CDR3 consists of 11 residues. Germline V gives CDR1 SEHNR, CDR2 FQNEAQ (reference sequence). CDR3 nucleotides: TGTGCCAGCAGCTTTCATTACGAGCAGTACTTC. Amino acids: CASSFHYEQYF.

This clone occurred a few times. This chain connects TRBV14 to TRBJ1-2, with 10 bases that match TRBD1. The CDR3 consists of 15 residues. Unmatched junction bases numbered 5, after V lost 5 bases and J lost 2 bases. CDR1 SGHDN and CDR2 FVKESK come from the germline V gene. The CDR3: CASSDRGRTNYGYTF. The CDR3 DNA is TGTGCCAGCAGCGACAGGGGGCGGACGAACTATGGCTACACCTTC.